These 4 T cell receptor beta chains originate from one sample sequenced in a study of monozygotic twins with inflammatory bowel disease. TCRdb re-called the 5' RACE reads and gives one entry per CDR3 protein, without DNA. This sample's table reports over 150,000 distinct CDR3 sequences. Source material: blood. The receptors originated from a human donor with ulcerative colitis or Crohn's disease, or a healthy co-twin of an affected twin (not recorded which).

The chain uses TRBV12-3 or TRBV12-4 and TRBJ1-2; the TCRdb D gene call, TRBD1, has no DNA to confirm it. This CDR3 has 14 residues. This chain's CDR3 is CASSLDRTGNGYTF.

CDR3 region: CASSPGQIKNIQYF. The chain carries TRBV12-3 or TRBV12-4 and TRBJ2-4; lacking DNA, the TRBD1 call made by TCRdb goes unchecked. The CDR3 runs 14 residues.

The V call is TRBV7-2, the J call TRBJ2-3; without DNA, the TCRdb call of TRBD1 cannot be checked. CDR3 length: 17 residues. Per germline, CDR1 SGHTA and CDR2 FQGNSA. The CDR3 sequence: CASSSYPLAQITDTQYF.

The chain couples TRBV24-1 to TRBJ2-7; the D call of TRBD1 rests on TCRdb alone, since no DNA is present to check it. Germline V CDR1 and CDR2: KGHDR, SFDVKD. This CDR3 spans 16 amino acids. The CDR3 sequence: CATSDSMGRSSYEQYF.